This TCR beta chain was sequenced during a study of blood T cell repertoires in COVID-19. Study as a whole: Sites in the United States, Italy and Spain provided acute and convalescent COVID-19 samples.

The V and J ends lost 7 bases and 7 bases respectively, with 11 bases between them. The V gene's germline CDR1 is SNHLY and CDR2 FYNNEI. The CDR3 sequence is 13 residues long. The repertoire was sequenced with immunoSEQ multiplex PCR; TCRdb's copy has only in-frame clones and lacks some. The sample yields about 220,000 clones, around 80% seen once. This TCR was sampled from an older woman who had recovered from COVID-19. The V gene is TRBV2, the J gene TRBJ1-6; a weak D match, TRBD1 (6 bases). The sample was peripheral blood. Here the CDR3 reads CASKGQSNSPLHF. The CDR3 DNA reads as TGTGCCAGCAAAGGACAGTCCAATTCACCCCTCCACTTT.